A single sample is the source of the 15 T cell receptor beta chains below, sequenced in a study of TIL therapy for anti-PD-1-resistant metastatic lung cancer (dated by TCRdb to 2020 to 2022). TCR beta CDR3 regions were amplified from genomic DNA with the immunoSEQ v3 hsTCRB kit using bias-controlled multiplex PCR. This immuneACCESS table, as held by TCRdb, lists in-frame sequences with V and J called but not all clones. Of the missing ones, under half trace to an unresolved V gene in checked studies; the others have no known cause. Within this sample are some 57,000 clones, with 80% to 90% of them counted one time only. Around 2.6% of the sample goes to the ten largest clones. The label giving this sample's time point can be read as: pre-treatment sample, taken before nivolumab and TIL therapy. This material consisted of blood, taken at baseline. These receptors were obtained from a person between 25 and 80 years old with non-small cell lung cancer.

This clone was found once. V usage is TRBV13 and J usage is TRBJ2-2, with TRBD1 matching over 12 bases. Per the germline V gene, CDR1 is PRHDT and CDR2 is FYEKMQ (reference sequence). The CDR3 totals 15 residues. V was clipped by 3 bases and J by 8 bases; unmatched bases: 4. The CDR3 coding sequence is TGTGCCAGCAGCTTCCGGGACAGGGGGCATGGGGAGCTGTTTTTT. Amino acids: CASSFRDRGHGELFF.

The chain links TRBV18 to TRBJ1-4; D is possibly TRBD1 (5 bases). Trimming took off 3 bases at V and 0 bases at J, with 14 bases between the two ends. CDR1 KGHSH and CDR2 LQKENI come from the germline V gene. This CDR3 contains 17 residues. The CDR3 sequence is CASSPTIDSATNEKLFF. In DNA, the CDR3 is TGTGCCAGCTCACCTACTATAGACAGTGCAACTAATGAAAAACTGTTTTTT.

The chain recombines TRBV10-3 with TRBJ2-7, with 8 bases that match TRBD2. V lost 9 bases to trimming and J lost 2 bases; unmatched junction nucleotides: 12. CDR3 size: 15 residues. Germline assignment: CDR1 ENHRY and CDR2 SYGVKD. CDR3 coding DNA: TGTGCCATGTCAGGACGGGGGGGGTCAACCTACGAGCAGTACTTC. Translation gives CAMSGRGGSTYEQYF.

The table lists this clone with a few counts. V is TRBV7-9 and J is TRBJ2-2; 7 nucleotides align to TRBD2. Losses at the gene ends were 3 bases for V and 5 bases for J; bases not matched to a gene: 6. CDR1 SEHNR and CDR2 FQNEAQ come from the germline V gene (reference sequence). CDR3 length: 15 amino acids. CDR3 nucleotides: TGTGCCAGCAGCTTGGGGACTACCATAACCGGGGAGCTGTTTTTT. It translates to CASSLGTTITGELFF.

The rearrangement uses TRBV6-6 and TRBJ1-1; a weak D match, TRBD1 (5 bases). V was trimmed by 5 bases and J by 9 bases, leaving 10 bases between them. This CDR3 has 11 residues. Germline CDR1 is MNHNY and CDR2 is SVGAGI (reference sequence). The chain's CDR3 is CASSPQGKAFF. CDR3 in DNA: TGTGCCAGCAGTCCCCAGGGTAAAGCTTTCTTT.

The chain couples TRBV3-1 (or the pseudogene TRBV3-2) to TRBJ2-1; 11 bases match TRBD2. CDR3 size: 15 residues. Trimming removed 0 bases from V and 15 bases from J; junction bases left unmatched: 10. Per the germline V gene, CDR1 is LGHDT and CDR2 is YNNKEL (reference sequence). CDR3 in amino acids: CASSQDRASGRLAFF. Written as DNA, the CDR3 is TGTGCCAGCAGCCAAGATCGGGCTAGCGGGAGGCTTGCGTTCTTC.

The V and J genes are TRBV7-8 and TRBJ1-6; D remains unclear. CDR1 and CDR2 (germline): SGHVS, FQNEAQ. The CDR3 loop spans 16 amino acids. Trimming cost V 0 bases and J 7 bases, with 13 bases left between them. The CDR3 spells CASSLATRAENSPLHF. The CDR3 DNA sequence: TGTGCCAGCAGCTTAGCGACCCGGGCAGAGAATTCACCCCTCCACTTT.

The chain joins TRBV30 to TRBJ2-3; unclear D gene. Trimming removed 2 bases at V and 4 bases at J, with 4 bases between. The CDR3 loop spans 11 amino acids. Looked up from germline, CDR1 is GTSNPN and CDR2 is SVGIG (reference sequence). In nucleotides, the CDR3 is TGTGCCTGGAGTTGGGCAGATACGCAGTATTTT. It translates to CAWSWADTQYF.

This clone appeared once. The chain links TRBV6-5 to TRBJ2-4, with 8 bases aligning to TRBD1. Germline V gene lookup returns CDR1 MNHEY and CDR2 SVGAGI. V trimming: 2 bases; J trimming: 4 bases; junction bases outside the gene matches: 7. This CDR3 is built from 16 residues. This CDR3 is CASSYLTTGAKNIQYF. The CDR3 region has the DNA TGTGCCAGCAGTTACCTAACGACAGGGGCAAAAAACATTCAGTACTTC.

This clone was seen only a few times. The chain recombines TRBV19 with TRBJ1-1; a weak D match, TRBD1 (5 bases). Trimming shortened V by 7 bases and J by 4 bases, and 13 bases separated the two germline ends. The CDR3 is 13 residues long. The germline CDR1 and CDR2 sequences are LNHDA and SQIVND (reference sequence). The DNA of the CDR3 is TGTGCCAGTACCGAGCGGGGGGGCACTGAAGCTTTCTTT. Its translation is CASTERGGTEAFF.

This chain connects TRBV6-1 to TRBJ1-1; no clear D gene. The V gene lost 3 bases and the J gene lost 0 bases, with 8 bases spanning the gap. Per the germline V gene, CDR1 is MNHNS and CDR2 is SASEGT. CDR3 size: 14 residues. This CDR3 reads CASSDQSLNTEAFF. The CDR3 coding sequence is TGTGCCAGCAGTGATCAAAGCCTGAACACTGAAGCTTTCTTT.

V usage is TRBV18 and J usage is TRBJ1-1; D is perhaps TRBD1 (5 bases). Germline CDR1 is KGHSH and CDR2 is LQKENI. Trimming stripped 2 bases from V and 10 bases from J, with 11 bases between. This CDR3 is 12 amino acids long. CDR3 nucleotide sequence: TGTGCCAGCTCACCAAATCGCCAGGGAGCTTTCTTT. Its translation is CASSPNRQGAFF.

A single count supports this clone. The V and J genes are TRBV9 and TRBJ2-1; tentative D call: TRBD1 (5 bases). The CDR3 loop spans 14 amino acids. The germline V gene has CDR1 SGDLS and CDR2 YYNGEE. V was pared by 0 bases and J by 9 bases, with 13 bases between. CDR3 coding DNA: TGTGCCAGCAGCGTAGGGCCTGAAGGGGCTGAGCAGTTCTTC. Protein: CASSVGPEGAEQFF. Drawing the rest from reference TRBV9 and TRBJ2-1, the complete variable domain is DSGVTQTPKHLITATGQRVTLRCSPRSGDLSVYWYQQSLDQGLQFLIQYYNGEERAKGNILERFSAQQFPDLHSELNLSSLELGDSALYFCASSVGPEGAEQFFGPGTRLTVL.

The chain combines TRBV6-2 or TRBV6-3 with TRBJ1-3; D unclear. CDR1 and CDR2 from the germline V gene are MNHEY and SVGEGT. V shed 2 bases and J shed 0 bases, with 5 bases lying between them. The CDR3 spans 14 residues. The CDR3 coding sequence is TGTGCCAGCAGTTACCAGTTCTCTGGAAACACCATATATTTT. Protein: CASSYQFSGNTIYF.

The chain carries TRBV27 and TRBJ1-2, with D possibly matching TRBD1 (6 bases). CDR1 is MNHEY and CDR2 is SMNVEV in the germline V gene (reference sequence). The CDR3 loop spans 13 amino acids. V was shortened by 0 bases and J by 4 bases, with 6 bases between the two germline ends. Here the CDR3 DNA reads TGTGCCAGCAGTTTATCGACAGGCTATGGCTACACCTTC. It encodes CASSLSTGYGYTF.